This T cell receptor beta chain was identified in a study of blood T cells in healthy people across ages. The CDR3 covers 15 residues. The V end was cut by 3 bases, the J end by 2 bases, with 14 bases between. Germline values: CDR1 DFQATT, CDR2 SNEGSKA (reference sequence). Through a sample-barcoded 5' primer and a J-beta primer mix, a second PCR was run for roughly 6 to 11 cycles. Via MiXCR, TCRdb re-called the 5' RACE reads, giving one row per CDR3 protein. The sample yields around 800,000 distinct CDR3 sequences, 35% to 50% seen once. In terms of origin and age, donors were healthy Caucasian individuals from Russia aged 6 to 90. There were at least 6 micrograms of total RNA extracted from every sample.

The sample was blood. V is TRBV20-1 and J is TRBJ1-5, with TRBD1 as a possible D gene (6 bases). The clonotype originates from a man older than 75 in good health. The CDR3 DNA sequence: TGCAGTGCTAGGCCACAGGGTATCCGCAATCAGCCCCAGCATTTT. Protein product: CSARPQGIRNQPQHF.